The 10 T cell receptor beta chains presented below share a single source sample, sequenced in a study of T cell clones after liver transplantation. This table comes from immunoSEQ multiplex PCR, and its TCRdb copy is limited to in-frame clones, with some not included. The top ten clones hold roughly 3.1% of a sample with roughly 100,000 clones, about 80% of them seen once. Sequenced here: CD4+ T cells from blood, sampled approximately 4 years after liver transplant. The source is a human patient who received a liver transplant. Some T cells could come from the graft donor.

CDR3 region: CAWSVSSGQETQYF. CDR3 bases: TGTGCCTGGAGTGTTAGCTCGGGACAAGAGACCCAGTACTTC. The chain couples TRBV30 to TRBJ2-5; TRBD2 is a possible D gene (5 bases). CDR3 length equals 14 residues. V was cut by 0 bases and J by 2 bases, with 10 bases left in between. Germline-derived CDR1 and CDR2 are GTSNPN and SVGIG (reference sequence).

The rearrangement uses TRBV6-5 and TRBJ1-4, with D unclear. CDR1 is MNHEY, CDR2 SVGAGI, per germline. This CDR3 has 14 residues. Trimming took 2 bases from V and 7 from J, leaving 11 bases between them. CDR3 DNA sequence: TGTGCCAGCAGTTACGACATAAGAGGTGAAAAACTGTTTTTT. It translates to CASSYDIRGEKLFF.

In DNA form, the CDR3 reads TGCAGCTCGGACGAGACAGGGCTCGGCACTGAAGCTTTCTTT. Translating gives CSSDETGLGTEAFF. The rearrangement joins TRBV29-1 to TRBJ1-1; 7 positions match TRBD1. Germline CDR1 and CDR2: SQVTM and ANQGSEA. V was pared by 8 bases and J by 4 bases, with 13 bases of the junction left unmatched. The CDR3 is 14 residues long.

The sample holds a few counts of this clone. The gene calls are TRBV11-1 and TRBJ1-1, with 8 bases identical to TRBD1. The length of the CDR3 is 15 residues. The germline V gene encodes CDR1 SGHAT and CDR2 FQDESV (reference sequence). Germline trimming cut 2 bases from V and 4 bases from J; bases unmatched to any gene: 6. The CDR3 spells CASSLSLTGVTEAFF. CDR3 bases: TGTGCCAGCAGCTTATCCCTGACAGGGGTCACTGAAGCTTTCTTT.

The rearrangement joins TRBV28 to TRBJ2-5; 7 bases align to TRBD1. Losses at the gene ends were 2 bases for V and 7 bases for J; bases not matched to a gene: 10. This CDR3 has 15 residues. Germline lookup yields CDR1 MDHEN and CDR2 SYDVKM. The CDR3 region is CASSLEGAQWGTQYF. In DNA form, the CDR3 reads TGTGCCAGCAGTTTAGAGGGGGCCCAATGGGGGACCCAGTACTTC.

As to this clone: This specimen includes other DNA sequences encoding the same CDR3. This sequence joins TRBV6-5 and TRBJ1-2; TRBD1 is a possible D gene (5 bases). Germline V gene data show CDR1 as MNHEY and CDR2 as SVGAGI. Trimming took 9 bases from V and 1 from J, leaving 9 bases between them. The CDR3 length is 12 residues. CDR3 in DNA: TGTGCCAGTTCCAGGGATAACTATGGCTACACCTTC. It yields the protein CASSRDNYGYTF.

V is TRBV4-1 and J is TRBJ2-1, with 10 bases fitting TRBD2. The CDR3 length is 16 residues. Losses at the gene ends were 0 bases for V and 3 bases for J; bases not matched to a gene: 2. Per the germline V gene, CDR1 is MGHRA and CDR2 is YSYEKL. CDR3: CASSQDSSGSYNEQFF. CDR3 sequence (DNA): TGCGCCAGCAGCCAAGATTCTAGCGGGAGCTACAATGAGCAGTTCTTC.

The V call is TRBV18, the J call TRBJ1-1, with D uncertain. CDR1 and CDR2 from the germline V gene are KGHSH and LQKENI. This CDR3 comprises 14 residues. With 4 bases removed from V and 1 base from J, the gap between germline ends came to 10 bases. The CDR3 sequence is CASSRILENTEAFF. For the CDR3, the DNA is TGTGCCAGCTCACGAATACTGGAGAACACTGAAGCTTTCTTT.

The V call is TRBV7-3, the J call TRBJ2-5; D is possibly TRBD1 (5 bases). There are 13 residues in the CDR3. Trimming removed 3 bases at V and 5 bases at J, with 10 bases between. Per the germline V gene, CDR1 is SGHTA and CDR2 is FQGTGA. CDR3 sequence (DNA): TGTGCCAGCAGCTTCGGACATATGGAGACCCAGTACTTC. It codes for CASSFGHMETQYF.

This chain connects TRBV29-1 to TRBJ1-1; 7 nucleotides line up with TRBD1. J gave up 7 bases and V 7 bases, and 3 bases lay outside the gene matches. From germline, CDR1 is SQVTM and CDR2 ANQGSEA. The length of the CDR3 is 10 residues. For the CDR3, the DNA is TGCAGCGGAGGGACAGATGAAGCTTTCTTT. As protein: CSGGTDEAFF.